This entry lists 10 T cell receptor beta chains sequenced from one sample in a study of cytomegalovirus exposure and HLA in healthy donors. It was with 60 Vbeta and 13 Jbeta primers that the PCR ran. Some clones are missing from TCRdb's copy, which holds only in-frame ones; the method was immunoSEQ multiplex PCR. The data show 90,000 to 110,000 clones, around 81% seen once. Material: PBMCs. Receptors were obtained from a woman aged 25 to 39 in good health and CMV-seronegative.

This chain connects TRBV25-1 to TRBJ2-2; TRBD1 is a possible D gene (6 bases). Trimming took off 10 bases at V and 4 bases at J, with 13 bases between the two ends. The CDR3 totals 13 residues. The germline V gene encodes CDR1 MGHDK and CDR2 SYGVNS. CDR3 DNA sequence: TGTGCCACCGGGACAACAGGCACCGGGGAGCTGTTTTTT. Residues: CATGTTGTGELFF.

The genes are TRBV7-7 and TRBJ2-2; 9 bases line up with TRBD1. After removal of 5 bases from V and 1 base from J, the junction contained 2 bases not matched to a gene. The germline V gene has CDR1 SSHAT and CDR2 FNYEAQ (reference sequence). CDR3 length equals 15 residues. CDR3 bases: TGTGCCAGCAGCCAGGGACAGGGGAACACCGGGGAGCTGTTTTTT. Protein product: CASSQGQGNTGELFF.

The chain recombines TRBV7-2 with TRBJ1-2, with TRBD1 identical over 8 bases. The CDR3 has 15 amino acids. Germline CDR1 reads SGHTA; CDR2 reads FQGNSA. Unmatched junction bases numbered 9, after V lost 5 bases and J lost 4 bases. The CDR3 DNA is TGTGCCAGCAGCCAGGACAGGGTGGGGTCCTATGGCTACACCTTC. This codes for CASSQDRVGSYGYTF.

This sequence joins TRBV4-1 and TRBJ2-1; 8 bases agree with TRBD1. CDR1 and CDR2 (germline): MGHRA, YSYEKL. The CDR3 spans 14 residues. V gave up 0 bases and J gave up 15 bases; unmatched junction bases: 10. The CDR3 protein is CASSQERTGLNTFF. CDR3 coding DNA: TGCGCCAGCAGCCAAGAACGGACAGGGTTAAATACGTTCTTC.

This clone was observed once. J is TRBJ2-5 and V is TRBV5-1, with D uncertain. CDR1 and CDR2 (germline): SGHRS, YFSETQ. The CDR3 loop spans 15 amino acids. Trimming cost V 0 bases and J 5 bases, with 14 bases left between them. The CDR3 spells CASSLAAYVEETQYF. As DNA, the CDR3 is TGCGCCAGCAGCTTGGCCGCGTATGTTGAGGAGACCCAGTACTTC.

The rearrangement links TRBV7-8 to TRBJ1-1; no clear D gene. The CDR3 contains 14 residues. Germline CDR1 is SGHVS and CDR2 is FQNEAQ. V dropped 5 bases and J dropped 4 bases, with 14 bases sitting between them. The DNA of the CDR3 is TGTGCCAGCAGCCCCCGACGGGGATCCACTGAAGCTTTCTTT. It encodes CASSPRRGSTEAFF. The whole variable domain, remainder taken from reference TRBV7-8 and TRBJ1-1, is GAGVSQSPRYKVAKRGQDVALRCDPISGHVSLFWYQQALGQGPEFLTYFQNEAQLDKSGLPSDRFFAERPEGSVSTLKIQRTQQEDSAVYLCASSPRRGSTEAFFGQGTRLTVV.

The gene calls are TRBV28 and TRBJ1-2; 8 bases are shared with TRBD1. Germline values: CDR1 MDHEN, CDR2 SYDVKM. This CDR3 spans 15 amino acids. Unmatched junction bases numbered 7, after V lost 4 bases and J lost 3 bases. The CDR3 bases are TGTGCCAGCAGTTCCCAGGGGGCTGGCGACTATGGCTACACCTTC. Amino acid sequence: CASSSQGAGDYGYTF.

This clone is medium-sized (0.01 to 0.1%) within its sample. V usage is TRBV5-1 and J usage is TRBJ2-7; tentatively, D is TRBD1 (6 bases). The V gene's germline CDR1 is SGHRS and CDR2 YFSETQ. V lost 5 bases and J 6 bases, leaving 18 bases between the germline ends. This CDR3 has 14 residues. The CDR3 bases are TGCGCCAGCAGGACCGAGAACAGGGTTCGCGAGCAGTACTTC. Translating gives CASRTENRVREQYF.

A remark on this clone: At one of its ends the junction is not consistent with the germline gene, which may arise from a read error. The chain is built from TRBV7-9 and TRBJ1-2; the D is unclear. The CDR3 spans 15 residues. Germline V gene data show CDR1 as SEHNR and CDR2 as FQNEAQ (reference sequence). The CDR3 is CSSSFTAGSNYGYTF. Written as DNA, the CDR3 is TGTTCCAGCAGCTTTACTGCAGGTTCTAACTATGGCTACACCTTC.

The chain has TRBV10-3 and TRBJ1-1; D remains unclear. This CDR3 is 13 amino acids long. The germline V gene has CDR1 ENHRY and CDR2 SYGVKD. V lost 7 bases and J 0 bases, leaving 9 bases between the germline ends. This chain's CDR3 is CAIMGGLNTEAFF. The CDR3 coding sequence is TGTGCCATCATGGGAGGATTGAACACTGAAGCTTTCTTT.